These 8 T cell receptor beta chains were sequenced from one sample in a study of blood T cell repertoires in COVID-19. Measured with immunoSEQ multiplex PCR; TCRdb has only the in-frame clones, and not every one. The sample consists of approximately 77,000 clones, 70% to 90% of them appearing once. Sequencing was performed on peripheral blood. These receptors were collected from a man in his forties or fifties with active COVID-19.

The V and J genes are TRBV3-1 (or the pseudogene TRBV3-2) and TRBJ1-5; D gene unclear. The length of the CDR3 is 13 residues. Germline CDR1 and CDR2: LGHDT and YNNKEL (reference sequence). V was trimmed by 1 base and J by 7 bases, leaving 8 bases between them. This chain's CDR3 is CASSQGGYQPQHF. DNA for the CDR3: TGTGCCAGCAGCCAAGGAGGGTACCAGCCCCAGCATTTT.

The chain couples TRBV6-1 to TRBJ1-1; 7 nucleotides align to TRBD1. This CDR3 has 18 residues. The ends lost 3 bases at V and 1 base at J; junction bases unmatched: 14. Germline CDR1 is MNHNS and CDR2 is SASEGT. CDR3 sequence: CASSEVQIRRGRNTEAFF. The CDR3, as DNA: TGTGCCAGCAGTGAGGTTCAGATCAGGAGGGGGCGGAACACTGAAGCTTTCTTT.

This clone was picked up a small number of times. The chain joins TRBV7-8 to TRBJ2-7; D is unresolved. There are 13 residues in the CDR3. Germline CDR1 SGHVS, CDR2 FQNEAQ. Trimming shortened V by 1 base and J by 3 bases, and 7 bases separated the two germline ends. CDR3 protein: CASSLGAGYEQYF. Written as DNA, the CDR3 is TGTGCCAGCAGCTTAGGGGCAGGCTACGAGCAGTACTTC.

V usage is TRBV9 and J usage is TRBJ2-2; D might be TRBD1 (5 bases). The germline gives CDR1 SGDLS, CDR2 YYNGEE. The CDR3 covers 16 residues. V was clipped by 3 bases and J by 6 bases, with 18 bases between them. Written as DNA, the CDR3 is TGTGCCAGCAGCGGACGGACACGAGGTGGGGCCGGGGAGCTGTTTTTT. As protein: CASSGRTRGGAGELFF. The full variable domain, with the rest looked up from reference TRBV9 and TRBJ2-2, is DSGVTQTPKHLITATGQRVTLRCSPRSGDLSVYWYQQSLDQGLQFLIQYYNGEERAKGNILERFSAQQFPDLHSELNLSSLELGDSALYFCASSGRTRGGAGELFFGEGSRLTVL.

The chain combines TRBV28 with TRBJ2-7; TRBD1 is a possible D gene (6 bases). The CDR3 is 14 residues long. V was pared by 10 bases and J by 2 bases, with 18 bases between. Germline CDR1 MDHEN, CDR2 SYDVKM. CDR3 nucleotides: TGTGCCACCAGAACCTTGACAGGAACCTACGAGCAGTACTTC. It encodes CATRTLTGTYEQYF.

The chain is built from TRBV6-5 and TRBJ2-7, with 10 bases matching TRBD1. V trimming: 0 bases; J trimming: 6 bases; junction bases outside the gene matches: 5. Germline V gene lookup returns CDR1 MNHEY and CDR2 SVGAGI. CDR3 size: 15 residues. The CDR3, as DNA: TGTGCCAGCAGTTACTCTGGGACAGGGGAAGGCGAGCAGTACTTC. Translating gives CASSYSGTGEGEQYF.

This chain connects TRBV9 to TRBJ1-2; tentatively, D is TRBD1 (5 bases). CDR1 and CDR2 from the germline V gene are SGDLS and YYNGEE. The CDR3 loop spans 15 amino acids. Trimming stripped 3 bases from V and 9 bases from J, with 21 bases between. The chain's CDR3 is CASSAASTGQVSYTF. The CDR3, as DNA: TGTGCCAGCAGCGCCGCGAGTACAGGCCAGGTCAGCTACACCTTC.

To note about this clone: Other DNA sequences in the same sample also yield this CDR3. The V and J genes are TRBV12-3 or TRBV12-4 and TRBJ1-5, with D unresolved. The CDR3 sequence is 13 residues long. The V end lost 2 bases, the J end lost 4 bases, and 6 bases lay between the germline ends. The CDR3 loop reads CASSLLSNQPQHF. CDR3 DNA: TGTGCCAGCAGTTTATTATCTAATCAGCCCCAGCATTTT.